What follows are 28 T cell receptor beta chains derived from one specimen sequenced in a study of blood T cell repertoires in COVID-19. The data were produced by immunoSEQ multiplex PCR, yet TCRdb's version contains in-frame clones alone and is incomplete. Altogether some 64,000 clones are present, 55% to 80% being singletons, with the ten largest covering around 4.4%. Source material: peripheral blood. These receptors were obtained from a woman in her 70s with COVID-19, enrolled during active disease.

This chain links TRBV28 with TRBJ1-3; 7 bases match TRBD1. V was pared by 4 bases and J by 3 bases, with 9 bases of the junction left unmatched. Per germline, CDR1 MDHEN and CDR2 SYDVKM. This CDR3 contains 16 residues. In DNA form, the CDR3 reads TGTGCCAGCAGTTCACGACAGGGAGGATTTGGAAACACCATATATTTT. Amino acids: CASSSRQGGFGNTIYF.

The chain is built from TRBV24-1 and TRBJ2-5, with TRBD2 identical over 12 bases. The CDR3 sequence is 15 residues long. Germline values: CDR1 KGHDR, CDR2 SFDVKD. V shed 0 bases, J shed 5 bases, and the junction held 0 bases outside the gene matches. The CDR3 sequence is CATSDLTSGGETQYF. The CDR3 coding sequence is TGTGCCACCAGTGATTTGACTAGCGGGGGGGAGACCCAGTACTTC.

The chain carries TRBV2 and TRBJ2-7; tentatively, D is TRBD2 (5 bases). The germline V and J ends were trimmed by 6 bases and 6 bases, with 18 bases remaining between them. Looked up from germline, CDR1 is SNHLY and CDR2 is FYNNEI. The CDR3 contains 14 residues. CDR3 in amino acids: CASSPPGVGGEQYF. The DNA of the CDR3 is TGTGCCAGCAGCCCGCCCGGGGTAGGAGGCGAGCAGTACTTC.

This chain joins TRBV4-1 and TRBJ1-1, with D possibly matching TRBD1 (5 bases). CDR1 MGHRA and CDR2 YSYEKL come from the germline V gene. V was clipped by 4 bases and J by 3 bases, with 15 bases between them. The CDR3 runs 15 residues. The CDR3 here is CASSPEWGRHTEAFF. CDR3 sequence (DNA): TGCGCCAGCAGCCCTGAGTGGGGCAGACACACTGAAGCTTTCTTT.

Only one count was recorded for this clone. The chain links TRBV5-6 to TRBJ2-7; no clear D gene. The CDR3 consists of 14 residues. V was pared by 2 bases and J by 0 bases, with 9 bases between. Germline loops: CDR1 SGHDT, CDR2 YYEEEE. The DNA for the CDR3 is TGTGCCAGCAGCTTCGAGTGGTCCTCCTACGAGCAGTACTTC. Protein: CASSFEWSSYEQYF.

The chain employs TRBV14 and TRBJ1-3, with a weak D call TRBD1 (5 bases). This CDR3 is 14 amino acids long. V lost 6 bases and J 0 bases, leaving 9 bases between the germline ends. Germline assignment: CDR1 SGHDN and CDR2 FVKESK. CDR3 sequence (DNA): TGTGCCAGCAGTGAACAGGTCTCTGGAAACACCATATATTTT. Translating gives CASSEQVSGNTIYF.

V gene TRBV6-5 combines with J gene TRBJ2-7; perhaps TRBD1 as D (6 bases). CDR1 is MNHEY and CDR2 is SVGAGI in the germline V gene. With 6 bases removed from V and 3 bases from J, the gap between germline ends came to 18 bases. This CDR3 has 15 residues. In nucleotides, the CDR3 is TGTGCCAGCAGCCCCATCGGACAGCCGTTCTACGAGCAGTACTTC. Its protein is CASSPIGQPFYEQYF.

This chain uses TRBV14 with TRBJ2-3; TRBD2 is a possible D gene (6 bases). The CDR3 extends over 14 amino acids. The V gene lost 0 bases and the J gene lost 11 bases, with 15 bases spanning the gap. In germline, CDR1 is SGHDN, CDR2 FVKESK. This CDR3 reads CASSQEGGYRGQYF. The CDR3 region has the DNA TGTGCCAGCAGCCAAGAGGGAGGATATCGGGGGCAGTATTTT. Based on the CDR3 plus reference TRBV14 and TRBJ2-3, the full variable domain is EAGVTQFPSHSVIEKGQTVTLRCDPISGHDNLYWYRRVMGKEIKFLLHFVKESKQDESGMPNNRFLAERTGGTYSTLKVQPAELEDSGVYFCASSQEGGYRGQYFGPGTRLTVL.

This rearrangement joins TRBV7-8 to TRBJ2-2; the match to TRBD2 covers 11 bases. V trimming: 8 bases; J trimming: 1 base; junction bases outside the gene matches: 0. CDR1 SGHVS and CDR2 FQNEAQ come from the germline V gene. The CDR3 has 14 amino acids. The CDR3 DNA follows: TGTGCCAGCGGGACTAGCGGGAACACCGGGGAGCTGTTTTTT. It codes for CASGTSGNTGELFF. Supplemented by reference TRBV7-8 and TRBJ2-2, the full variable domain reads GAGVSQSPRYKVAKRGQDVALRCDPISGHVSLFWYQQALGQGPEFLTYFQNEAQLDKSGLPSDRFFAERPEGSVSTLKIQRTQQEDSAVYLCASGTSGNTGELFFGEGSRLTVL.

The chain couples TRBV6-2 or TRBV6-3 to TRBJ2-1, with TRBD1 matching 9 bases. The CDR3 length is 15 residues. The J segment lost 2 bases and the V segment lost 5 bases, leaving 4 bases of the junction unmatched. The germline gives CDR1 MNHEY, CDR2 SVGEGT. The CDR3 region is CASSRGQGTYNEQFF. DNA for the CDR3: TGTGCCAGCAGTAGGGGACAGGGCACCTACAATGAGCAGTTCTTC.

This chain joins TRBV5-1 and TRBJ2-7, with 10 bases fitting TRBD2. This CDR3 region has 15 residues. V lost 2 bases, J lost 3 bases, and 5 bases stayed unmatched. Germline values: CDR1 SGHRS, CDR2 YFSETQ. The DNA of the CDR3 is TGCGCCAGCAGCTTACTAGCGGGGACCATCTACGAGCAGTACTTC. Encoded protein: CASSLLAGTIYEQYF.

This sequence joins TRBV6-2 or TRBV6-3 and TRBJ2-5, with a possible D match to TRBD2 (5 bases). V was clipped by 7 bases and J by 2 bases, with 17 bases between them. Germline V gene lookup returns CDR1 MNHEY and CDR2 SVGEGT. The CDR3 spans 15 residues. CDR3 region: CASIPSEREQETQYF. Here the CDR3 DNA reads TGTGCCAGCATCCCTTCGGAGAGGGAACAAGAGACCCAGTACTTC.

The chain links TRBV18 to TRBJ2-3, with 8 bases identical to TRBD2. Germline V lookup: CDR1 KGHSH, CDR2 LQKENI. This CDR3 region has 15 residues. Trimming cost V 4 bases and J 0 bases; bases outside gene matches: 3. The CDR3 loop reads CASSLSGGSTDTQYF. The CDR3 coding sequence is TGTGCCAGCTCACTTTCGGGAGGGAGCACAGATACGCAGTATTTT. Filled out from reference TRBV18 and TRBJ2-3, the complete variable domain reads NAGVMQNPRHLVRRRGQEARLRCSPMKGHSHVYWYRQLPEEGLKFMVYLQKENIIDESGMPKERFSAEFPKEGPSILRIQQVVRGDSAAYFCASSLSGGSTDTQYFGPGTRLTVL.

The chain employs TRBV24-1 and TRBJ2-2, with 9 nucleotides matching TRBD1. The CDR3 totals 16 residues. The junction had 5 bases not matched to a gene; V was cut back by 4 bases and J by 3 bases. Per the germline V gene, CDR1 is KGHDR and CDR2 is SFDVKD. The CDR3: CATSEYGTGHTGELFF. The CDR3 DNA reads TGTGCCACCAGTGAATACGGGACAGGGCACACCGGGGAGCTGTTTTTT.

Here the CDR3 DNA reads TGTGCCAGCTCACCACAAGTTAGCAGGGGGCGGGGTGAGCAGTTCTTC. This codes for CASSPQVSRGRGEQFF. V is TRBV18 and J is TRBJ2-1; TRBD1 matches at 8 bases. Trimming cost V 1 base and J 9 bases; bases outside gene matches: 11. CDR1 and CDR2 from the germline V gene are KGHSH and LQKENI. The length of the CDR3 is 16 residues.

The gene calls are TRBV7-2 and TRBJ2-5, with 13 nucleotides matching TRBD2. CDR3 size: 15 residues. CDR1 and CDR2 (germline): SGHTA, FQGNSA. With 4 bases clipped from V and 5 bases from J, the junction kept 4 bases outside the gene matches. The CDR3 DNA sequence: TGTGCCAGCAGCTCCCGGACTAGCGGGGGCGAGACCCAGTACTTC. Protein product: CASSSRTSGGETQYF.

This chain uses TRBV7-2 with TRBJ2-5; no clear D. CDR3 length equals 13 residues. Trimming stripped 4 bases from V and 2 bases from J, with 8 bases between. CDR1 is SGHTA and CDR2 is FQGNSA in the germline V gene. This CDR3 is CASSSTWQETQYF. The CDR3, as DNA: TGTGCCAGCAGCTCTACTTGGCAAGAGACCCAGTACTTC.

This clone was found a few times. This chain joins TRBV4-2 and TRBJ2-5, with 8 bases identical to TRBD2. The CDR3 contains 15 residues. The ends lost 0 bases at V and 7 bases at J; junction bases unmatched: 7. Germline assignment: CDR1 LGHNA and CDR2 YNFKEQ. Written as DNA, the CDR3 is TGTGCCAGCAGCCAAGATATCGGGGGGGCCTCGACCCAGTACTTC. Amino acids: CASSQDIGGASTQYF.

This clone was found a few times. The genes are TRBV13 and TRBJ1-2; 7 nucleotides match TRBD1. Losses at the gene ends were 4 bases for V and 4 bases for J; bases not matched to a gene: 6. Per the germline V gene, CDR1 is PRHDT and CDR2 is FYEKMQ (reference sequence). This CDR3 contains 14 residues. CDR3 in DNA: TGTGCCAGCAGCTCCGAAGGGGGCACCTATGGCTACACCTTC. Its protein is CASSSEGGTYGYTF. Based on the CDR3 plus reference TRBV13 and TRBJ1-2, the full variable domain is AAGVIQSPRHLIKEKRETATLKCYPIPRHDTVYWYQQGPGQDPQFLISFYEKMQSDKGSIPDRFSAQQFSDYHSELNMSSLELGDSALYFCASSSEGGTYGYTFGSGTRLTVV.

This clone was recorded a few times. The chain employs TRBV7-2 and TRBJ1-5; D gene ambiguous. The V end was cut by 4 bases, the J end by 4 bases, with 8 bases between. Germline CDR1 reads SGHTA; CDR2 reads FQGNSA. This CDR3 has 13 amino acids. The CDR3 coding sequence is TGTGCCAGCAGCTGGGAGGTGAATCAGCCCCAGCATTTT. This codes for CASSWEVNQPQHF.

The CDR3 DNA follows: TGTGCCAGCAGCTCGGGACAGACCCAAGAGACCCAGTACTTC. This codes for CASSSGQTQETQYF. This chain connects TRBV11-2 to TRBJ2-5; 7 bases fit TRBD1. J lost 1 base, V lost 4 bases, and 3 bases had no gene match. The CDR3 runs to 14 residues. CDR1 is SGHAT and CDR2 is FQNNGV in the germline V gene.

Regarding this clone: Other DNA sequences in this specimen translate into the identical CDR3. In DNA, the CDR3 is TGTGCCAGCAGCCCCGGGGGCGGGAGGGACAATGAGCAGTTCTTC. It yields the protein CASSPGGGRDNEQFF. The rearrangement joins TRBV11-2 to TRBJ2-1; 9 nucleotides line up with TRBD2. The V segment lost 5 bases and the J segment 5 bases; nucleotides outside the gene matches: 7. Per the germline V gene, CDR1 is SGHAT and CDR2 is FQNNGV. The CDR3 is made up of 15 amino acids.

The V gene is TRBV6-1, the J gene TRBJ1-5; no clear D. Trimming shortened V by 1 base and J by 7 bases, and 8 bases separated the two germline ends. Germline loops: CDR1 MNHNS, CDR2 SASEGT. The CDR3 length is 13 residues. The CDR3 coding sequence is TGTGCCAGCAGTGAAGAGAGGTACCAGCCCCAGCATTTT. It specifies CASSEERYQPQHF.

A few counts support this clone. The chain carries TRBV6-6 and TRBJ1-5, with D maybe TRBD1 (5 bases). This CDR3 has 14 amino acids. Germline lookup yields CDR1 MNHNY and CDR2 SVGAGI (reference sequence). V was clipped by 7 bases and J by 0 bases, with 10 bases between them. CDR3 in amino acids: CASTGPTSNQPQHF. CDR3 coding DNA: TGTGCCAGCACAGGGCCCACTAGCAATCAGCCCCAGCATTTT.

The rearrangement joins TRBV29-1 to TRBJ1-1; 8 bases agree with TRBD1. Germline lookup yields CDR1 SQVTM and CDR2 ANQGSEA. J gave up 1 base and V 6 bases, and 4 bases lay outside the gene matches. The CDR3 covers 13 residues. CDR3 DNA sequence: TGCAGCGTCCATGGACAGGGGAACACTGAAGCTTTCTTT. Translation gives CSVHGQGNTEAFF.

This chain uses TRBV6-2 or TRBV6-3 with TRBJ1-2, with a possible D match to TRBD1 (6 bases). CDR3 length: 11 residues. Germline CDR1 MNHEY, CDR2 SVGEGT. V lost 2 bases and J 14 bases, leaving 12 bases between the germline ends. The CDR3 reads CASSYPGVPTF. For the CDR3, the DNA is TGTGCCAGCAGTTACCCAGGGGTCCCAACCTTC.

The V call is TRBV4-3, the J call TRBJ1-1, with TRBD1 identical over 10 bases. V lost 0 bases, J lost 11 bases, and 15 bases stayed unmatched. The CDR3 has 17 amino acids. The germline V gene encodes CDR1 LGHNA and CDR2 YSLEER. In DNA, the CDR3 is TGCGCCAGCAGCCAAGAGAGTCCACGACAGGGGGCCTCTCAGGCTTTCTTT. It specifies CASSQESPRQGASQAFF.

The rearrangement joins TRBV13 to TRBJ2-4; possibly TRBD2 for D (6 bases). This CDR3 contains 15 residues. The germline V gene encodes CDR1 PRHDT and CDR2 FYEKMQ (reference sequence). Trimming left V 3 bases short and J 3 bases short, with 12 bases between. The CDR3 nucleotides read TGTGCCAGCAGCTTGACGGGAGAGGGCAAAAACATTCAGTACTTC. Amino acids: CASSLTGEGKNIQYF.